This T cell receptor beta chain is drawn from a study of shared clonotypes between healthy human individuals. Germline V CDR1 and CDR2: ENHRY, SYGVKD. Between the trimmed V and J ends, which lost 0 bases and 9 bases, there was a span of 12 bases. The CDR3 sequence is 14 residues long. Deep was the level at which the assay was run. Authors' data handling: Filtering differed for immunoSEQ, which gave only junction sequences without quality scores. Sequencing used immunoSEQ multiplex PCR; TCRdb keeps in-frame clones, though not all of them. V, J and clone size derive from that table, while D and trimming were established from the DNA sequence. The sample includes about half a million clones, more than 65% seen only once; the top ten take more than 9.5%.

This sequence originates from a woman aged 40-49 years in good health. Some clones in this sample may be carry-over from other donors' samples. The V gene is TRBV10-3, the J gene TRBJ2-4, with a weak D call TRBD1 (7 bases). Sample: PBMCs. Here the CDR3 reads CAISESGGGIIQYF. CDR3 sequence (DNA): TGTGCCATCAGTGAGTCAGGGGGCGGGATCATTCAGTACTTC.